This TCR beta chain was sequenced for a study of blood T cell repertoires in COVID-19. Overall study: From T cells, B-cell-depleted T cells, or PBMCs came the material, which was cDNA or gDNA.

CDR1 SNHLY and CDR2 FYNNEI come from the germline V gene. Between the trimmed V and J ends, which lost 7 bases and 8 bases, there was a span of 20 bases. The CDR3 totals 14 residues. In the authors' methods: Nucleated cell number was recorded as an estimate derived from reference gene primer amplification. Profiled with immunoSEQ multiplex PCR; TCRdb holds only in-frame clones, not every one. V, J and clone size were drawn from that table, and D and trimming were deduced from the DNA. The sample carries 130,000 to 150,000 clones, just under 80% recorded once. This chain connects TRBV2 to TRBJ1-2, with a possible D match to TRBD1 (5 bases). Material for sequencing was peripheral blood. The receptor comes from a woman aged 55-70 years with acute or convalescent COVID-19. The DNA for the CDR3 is TGTGCCAGCATGCCGGGGGAGGTCAGTTGGGGCTACACCTTC. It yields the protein CASMPGEVSWGYTF.